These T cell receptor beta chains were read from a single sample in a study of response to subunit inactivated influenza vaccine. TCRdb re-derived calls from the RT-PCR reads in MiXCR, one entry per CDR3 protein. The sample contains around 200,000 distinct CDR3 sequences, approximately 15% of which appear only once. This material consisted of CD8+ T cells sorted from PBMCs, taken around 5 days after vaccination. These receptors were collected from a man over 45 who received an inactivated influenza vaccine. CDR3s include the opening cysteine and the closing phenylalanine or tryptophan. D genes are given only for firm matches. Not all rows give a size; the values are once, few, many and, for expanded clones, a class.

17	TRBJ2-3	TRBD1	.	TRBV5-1	TGCGCCAGCAGCTTGAGGACAGGGGAGATCAGGGCAGATACGCAGTATTTT	CASSLRTGEIRADTQYF
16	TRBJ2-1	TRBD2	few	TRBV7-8	TGTGCCAGCAGCGCCATGGGACTAGCGGTCTACAATGAGCAGTTCTTC	CASSAMGLAVYNEQFF
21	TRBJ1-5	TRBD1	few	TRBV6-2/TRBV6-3	TGTGCCAGCAGTTACTATCTACGCCTGGGACAGGGGGCGTTCGGCAATCAGCCCCAGCATTTT	CASSYYLRLGQGAFGNQPQHF
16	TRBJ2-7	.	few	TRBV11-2	TGTGCCAGCAGCTTAGAGATGACGGGGGCCTACCACGAGCAGTACTTC	CASSLEMTGAYHEQYF
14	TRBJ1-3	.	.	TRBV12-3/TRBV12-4	TGTGCCAGCACCCTGGGAGGGGGAGGAAACACCATATATTTT	CASTLGGGGNTIYF
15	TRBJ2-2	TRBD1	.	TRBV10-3	TGTGCCATCAGTGAAACCGGGACAGGGGCCGGGGAGCTGTTTTTT	CAISETGTGAGELFF
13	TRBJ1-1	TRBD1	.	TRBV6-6	TGTGCCAGCAGATATACAGGGGGCACTGAAGCTTTCTTT	CASRYTGGTEAFF
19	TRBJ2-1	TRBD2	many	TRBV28	TGTGCCAGCAGTTTCCCCGGGACTAGCGGGAGGGCCTATGACAATGAGCAGTTCTTC	CASSFPGTSGRAYDNEQFF
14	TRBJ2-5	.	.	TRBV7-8	TGTGCCAGCACCCCCCCGACCGACCGGGAGACCCAGTACTTC	CASTPPTDRETQYF
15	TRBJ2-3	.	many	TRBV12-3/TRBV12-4	TGTGCCAGCAGTTTACGGGACCCCTCCACAGATACGCAGTATTTT	CASSLRDPSTDTQYF
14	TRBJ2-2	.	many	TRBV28	TGTGCCAGCAGTTGGACGGAGAACACCGGGGAGCTGTTTTTT	CASSWTENTGELFF
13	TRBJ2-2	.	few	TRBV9	TGTGCCAGCAGCGTCGACGCTACCGGGGAGCTGTTTTTT	CASSVDATGELFF
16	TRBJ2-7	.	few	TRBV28	TGTGCCAGCAGTTTATCCAGGGAGAGGCCCTCCTACGAGCAGTACTTC	CASSLSRERPSYEQYF
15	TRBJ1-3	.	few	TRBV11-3	TGTGCCAGCAGCACACACCGGGACCCTGGAAACACCATATATTTT	CASSTHRDPGNTIYF
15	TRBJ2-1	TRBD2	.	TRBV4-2	TGTGCCAGCAGCCAGAAGGGTTTAGCGGGAGATGAGCAGTTCTTC	CASSQKGLAGDEQFF
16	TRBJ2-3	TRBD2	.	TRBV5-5	TGTGCCAGCGAAATCCCTAGCGGGGGGGCCCCAGATACGCAGTATTTT	CASEIPSGGAPDTQYF
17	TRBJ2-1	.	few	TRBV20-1	TGCAGTGCTAGAGCAAGGGACCCCCGGTCCCCTTACAATGAGCAGTTCTTC	CSARARDPRSPYNEQFF
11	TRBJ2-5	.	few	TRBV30	TGTGCCTGGAGTGTAACAGAGACCCAGTACTTC	CAWSVTETQYF
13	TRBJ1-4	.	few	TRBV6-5	TGTGCCAGCAGTTACGTTATCGGCTCTAAACTGTTTTTT	CASSYVIGSKLFF
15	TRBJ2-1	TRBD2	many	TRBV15	TGTGCCACCAGCGTGGAGACTAGCGGTTACAATGAGCAGTTCTTC	CATSVETSGYNEQFF
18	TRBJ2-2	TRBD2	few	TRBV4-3	TGCGCCAGCAGCCAGTTTTTGGTAGCGGGAGATTTTTCCGGGGAGCTGTTTTTT	CASSQFLVAGDFSGELFF
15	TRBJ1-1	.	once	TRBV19	TGTGCCAGTAGTAGCCCCGCGGGGATGAACACTGAAGCTTTCTTT	CASSSPAGMNTEAFF
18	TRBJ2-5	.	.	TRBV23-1	TGCGCCAGCAGTCAATCGATCCCTCAGGCAGAGTGCCAAGAGACCCAGTACTTC	CASSQSIPQAECQETQYF
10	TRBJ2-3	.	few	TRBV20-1	TGCAGTGGCGCCACAGATACGCAGTATTTT	CSGATDTQYF
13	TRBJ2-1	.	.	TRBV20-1	TGCAGTGCTTGGGCCATAGTAGCCCATGAGCAGTTCTTC	CSAWAIVAHEQFF